This T cell receptor beta chain appears in the sequencing data of a study of T cell responses to AZD1222 COVID-19 vaccine. Study findings and constraints: At study baseline, merely more than 5 AZD1222 recipients were seropositive.

Repertoires were generated with immunoSEQ multiplex PCR, while TCRdb's copy carries only in-frame clones and drops some. Of some 120,000 clones listed, 75% to 95% are singletons. To note about this clone: Its antigen is unknown.

CDR3 length: 15 amino acids. V was pared by 6 bases and J by 3 bases, with 8 bases of the junction left unmatched. CDR1 and CDR2 (germline): MNHEY, SMNVEV (reference sequence). This chain uses TRBV27 with TRBJ1-5; 7 bases map to TRBD1. The clonotype originates from an adult who received the MenACWY meningococcal vaccine as a control. The source material was peripheral blood, sampled 28 days after the second dose of the MenACWY control vaccine. CDR3 sequence (DNA): TGTGCCAGCAGCTCCTACAGGGGTTACAATCAGCCCCAGCATTTT. Translated: CASSSYRGYNQPQHF.